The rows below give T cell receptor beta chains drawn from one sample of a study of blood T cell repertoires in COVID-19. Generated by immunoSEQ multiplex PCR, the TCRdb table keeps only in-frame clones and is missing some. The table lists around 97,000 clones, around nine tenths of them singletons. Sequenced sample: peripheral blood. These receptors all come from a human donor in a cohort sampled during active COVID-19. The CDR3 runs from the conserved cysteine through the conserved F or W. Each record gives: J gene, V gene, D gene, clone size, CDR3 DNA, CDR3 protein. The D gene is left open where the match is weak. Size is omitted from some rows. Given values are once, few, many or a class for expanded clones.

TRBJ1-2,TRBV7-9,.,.,TGTGCCAGCAGCGCGGGGGAAAACTATGGCTACACCTTC,CASSAGENYGYTF
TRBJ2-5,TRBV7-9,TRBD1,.,TGTGCCAGCAGCCTGGGGACAGGGGGTGAGACCCAGTACTTC,CASSLGTGGETQYF
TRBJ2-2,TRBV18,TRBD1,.,TGTGCCAGCTCTCAAAGAGGACAGGTGAACACCGGGGAGCTGTTTTTT,CASSQRGQVNTGELFF
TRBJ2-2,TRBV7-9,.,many,TGTGCCAGCACCCCTCCCAACTTGAACACCGGGGAGCTGTTTTTT,CASTPPNLNTGELFF
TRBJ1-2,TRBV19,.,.,TGTGCCAGTAGTATACCTCGTGGAGTTTTTTATGGCTACACCTTC,CASSIPRGVFYGYTF
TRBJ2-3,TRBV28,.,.,TGTGCCAGCAGTCTCCCAACCTTGGTGGGGGGAGGCCCCGCCAGCACAGATACGCAGTATTTT,CASSLPTLVGGGPASTDTQYF
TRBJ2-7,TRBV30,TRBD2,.,TGTGCCTGGAGTTCGGGAGGGCCCTACGAGCAGTACTTC,CAWSSGGPYEQYF
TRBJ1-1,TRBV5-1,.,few,TGCGCCAGCAATCTTGGTCGTTTAGCGTCGAACACTGAAGCTTTCTTT,CASNLGRLASNTEAFF
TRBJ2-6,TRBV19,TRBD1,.,TGTGCCAGTAGTATAGTTGGGACAGGGAGCTCTGGGGCCAACGTCCTGACTTTC,CASSIVGTGSSGANVLTF
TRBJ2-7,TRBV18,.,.,TGTGCCAGCTCTCGACAGGGAGGCTACGAGCAGTACTTC,CASSRQGGYEQYF
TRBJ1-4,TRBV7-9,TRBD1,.,TGTGCCAGCAGCACATGGGACAGAGCCACAACTAATGAAAAACTGTTTTTT,CASSTWDRATTNEKLFF
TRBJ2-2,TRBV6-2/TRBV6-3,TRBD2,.,TGTGCCAGCAGTTCGGGACTAGCCCCCGCCGGGGAGCTGTTTTTT,CASSSGLAPAGELFF
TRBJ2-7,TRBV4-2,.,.,TGTGCCAGCAGCCGGGCCGCTAGCGCAGTCGAGCAGTACTTC,CASSRAASAVEQYF